The 8 T cell receptor beta chains presented below share a single source sample, sequenced in a study of beta chain features in type 1 diabetes. Whole-study findings and limits: There was a moderate but significant shortening of TCRB CDR3s in all four CD4+ subsets of Type 1 diabetes patients.

What was sequenced were expressed TCRB transcripts, since all of the isolated RNA had been reverse transcribed. Sequenced by immunoSEQ multiplex PCR; TCRdb stores in-frame clones only, minus some. The data hold around 70,000 clones, with approximately 47% observed a single time. Their antigens remain unidentified. Sequenced sample: central memory CD4+ T cells from blood. These receptors came from a man aged 25 to 40 with type 1 diabetes.

The chain links TRBV7-2 to TRBJ2-7, with TRBD2 matching 10 bases. The V segment lost 5 bases and the J segment 4 bases; nucleotides outside the gene matches: 5. There are 14 residues in the CDR3. Per germline, CDR1 SGHTA and CDR2 FQGNSA. The CDR3 spells CASSVPGLAYEQYF. Written as DNA, the CDR3 is TGTGCCAGCAGCGTGCCGGGACTAGCGTACGAGCAGTACTTC.

The chain uses TRBV7-2 and TRBJ1-2; TRBD1 is a possible D gene (6 bases). Germline assignment: CDR1 SGHTA and CDR2 FQGNSA. This CDR3 is 13 amino acids long. Trimming left V 4 bases short and J 8 bases short, with 14 bases between. CDR3 in DNA: TGTGCCAGCAGCTCGAGGACAGCTGAAGGCTACACCTTC. Residues: CASSSRTAEGYTF.

This chain joins TRBV5-1 and TRBJ2-5; 9 bases map to TRBD1. The CDR3 totals 13 residues. V was clipped by 6 bases and J by 4 bases; unmatched bases: 4. Germline assignment: CDR1 SGHRS and CDR2 YFSETQ. DNA for the CDR3: TGCGCCAGCACCGGGACAGGGCGAGAGACCCAGTACTTC. It codes for CASTGTGRETQYF.

This clone was seen only a few times. The V gene is TRBV6-6, the J gene TRBJ1-1, with 9 bases identical to TRBD1. The ends lost 4 bases at V and 2 bases at J; junction bases unmatched: 5. Germline lookup yields CDR1 MNHNY and CDR2 SVGAGI (reference sequence). The CDR3 sequence is 15 residues long. The CDR3 nucleotides are TGTGCCAGCAGTTTCTCGGACAGGGGCAACACTGAAGCTTTCTTT. This sequence encodes CASSFSDRGNTEAFF.

This clone was seen a single time. The V call is TRBV18, the J call TRBJ2-1; D uncertain. V lost 4 bases, J lost 3 bases, and 16 bases lay in between. CDR1 is KGHSH and CDR2 is LQKENI in the germline V gene. CDR3 length equals 16 residues. This CDR3 reads CASSREHMELYNEQFF. The CDR3 DNA reads as TGTGCCAGCTCACGCGAGCATATGGAGCTCTACAATGAGCAGTTCTTC.

In this sample, this clone turned up a few times. J is TRBJ1-2 and V is TRBV4-1; no reliable D call. Germline values: CDR1 MGHRA, CDR2 YSYEKL. Deletions cut 5 bases from V and 2 bases from J, with 15 bases between. This CDR3 comprises 15 residues. The CDR3 spells CASSAHSNGNYGYTF. CDR3 in DNA: TGCGCCAGCAGCGCCCACAGTAACGGCAACTATGGCTACACCTTC.

The rearrangement links TRBV10-3 to TRBJ2-3, with D possibly matching TRBD2 (5 bases). Germline-derived CDR1 and CDR2 are ENHRY and SYGVKD. This CDR3 contains 15 residues. Trimming removed 4 bases from V and 5 bases from J, with 16 bases in between. CDR3: CAISATMKPGDTQYF. In DNA, the CDR3 is TGTGCCATCAGTGCGACTATGAAACCGGGAGATACGCAGTATTTT.

The chain is built from TRBV5-4 and TRBJ1-2; 9 bases are a match to TRBD1. The CDR3 totals 14 residues. The germline V gene encodes CDR1 SGHNT and CDR2 YYREEE (reference sequence). The V gene end was trimmed by 4 bases and the J gene end by 2 bases; junction bases not matched to a gene: 3. The CDR3 region is CASSPDRGNYGYTF. DNA for the CDR3: TGTGCCAGCAGCCCCGACAGGGGGAACTATGGCTACACCTTC. Combining the CDR3 with reference TRBV5-4 and TRBJ1-2 gives the whole variable domain ETGVTQSPTHLIKTRGQQVTLRCSSQSGHNTVSWYQQALGQGPQFIFQYYREEENGRGNFPPRFSGLQFPNYSSELNVNALELDDSALYLCASSPDRGNYGYTFGSGTRLTVV.